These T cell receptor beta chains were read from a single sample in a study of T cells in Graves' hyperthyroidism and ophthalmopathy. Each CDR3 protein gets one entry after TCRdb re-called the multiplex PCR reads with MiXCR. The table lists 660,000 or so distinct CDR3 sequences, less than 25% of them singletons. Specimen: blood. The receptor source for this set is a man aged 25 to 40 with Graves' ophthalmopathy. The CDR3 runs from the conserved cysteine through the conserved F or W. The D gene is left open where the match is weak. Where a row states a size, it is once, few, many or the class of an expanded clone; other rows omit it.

DNA: TGCAGCGTTGAGGACTCTTACGGGCAGTACTTC; CDR3: CSVEDSYGQYF; V: TRBV29-1; J: TRBJ2-7; length: 11; D: -; size: -
DNA: TGTGCCAGCAGAAGGACAGACATCAACCGGGAGCTGTTTTTT; CDR3: CASRRTDINRELFF; V: TRBV27; J: TRBJ2-2; length: 14; D: -; size: -
DNA: TGTGCCAGCAGTTATACCCAGGAGGGGGGTGAAAAACTGTTTTTT; CDR3: CASSYTQEGGEKLFF; V: TRBV28; J: TRBJ1-4; length: 15; D: -; size: few
DNA: TGTGCCAGCAGCCAAGCTGACAGGGGGCCCTACGAGCAGTACTTC; CDR3: CASSQADRGPYEQYF; V: TRBV3-1; J: TRBJ2-7; length: 15; D: TRBD1; size: many
DNA: TGCGCCAGCAGCGTCCCCCTAGCGGGAGACACCGGGGAGCTGTTTTTT; CDR3: CASSVPLAGDTGELFF; V: TRBV5-1; J: TRBJ2-2; length: 16; D: TRBD2; size: -
DNA: TGTGCCAGCAGTGACATTAGTTTAATGTGGTATGAGCAGTTCTTC; CDR3: CASSDISLMWYEQFF; V: TRBV6-4; J: TRBJ2-1; length: 15; D: -; size: -
DNA: TGCGCCAGCAGCCAAGGCAACGGGAGGGTGTTTATCGGGGAGACCCAGTACTTC; CDR3: CASSQGNGRVFIGETQYF; V: TRBV3-1; J: TRBJ2-5; length: 18; D: TRBD2; size: few
DNA: TGTGCCAGCAGCTCAGGACTAGCGCCCGGGGAGCTGTTTTTT; CDR3: CASSSGLAPGELFF; V: TRBV13; J: TRBJ2-2; length: 14; D: TRBD2; size: -
DNA: TGTGCCAGCAGGGCAGGGCGGAACAGGGGGCGCGGGGGCAATCAGCCCCAGCATTTT; CDR3: CASRAGRNRGRGGNQPQHF; V: TRBV28; J: TRBJ1-5; length: 19; D: TRBD1; size: -
DNA: TGTGCCAGCAGCGGAGTGGGGGCCAGGACAAGCACAGATACGCAGTATTTT; CDR3: CASSGVGARTSTDTQYF; V: TRBV11-2; J: TRBJ2-3; length: 17; D: -; size: many
DNA: TGTGCCAGCAGCTTAAGTCCCCTAGCGGGAGAAGGGTACGAGCAGTACTTC; CDR3: CASSLSPLAGEGYEQYF; V: TRBV13; J: TRBJ2-7; length: 17; D: TRBD2; size: -
DNA: TGTGCCAGCAGTTACTCAAACCTCCAGCGGGAACACTACGAGCAGTACTTC; CDR3: CASSYSNLQREHYEQYF; V: TRBV6-6; J: TRBJ2-7; length: 17; D: TRBD2; size: many
DNA: TGCGCCAGCAGCCCAAACGGGGGGGACTACGTCGGGCAGTACTTC; CDR3: CASSPNGGDYVGQYF; V: TRBV5-1; J: TRBJ2-7; length: 15; D: TRBD2; size: few
DNA: TGTGCCAGCAGAAAATTTTTACTGACCCCCCTCCATCAGCCCCAGCATTTT; CDR3: CASRKFLLTPLHQPQHF; V: TRBV28; J: TRBJ1-5; length: 17; D: -; size: many
DNA: TGTGCCAGCAGTCCCCGACAGGCCACTAATGAAAAACTGTTTTTT; CDR3: CASSPRQATNEKLFF; V: TRBV27; J: TRBJ1-4; length: 15; D: -; size: many
DNA: TGTGCCAGCAGACGTAAGCGGGAGCAAGAGACCCAGTACTTC; CDR3: CASRRKREQETQYF; V: TRBV27; J: TRBJ2-5; length: 14; D: TRBD2; size: -
DNA: TGCAGTGCTAGAGGCCCGTCAAGCGGTCCCTACGAGCAGTACTTC; CDR3: CSARGPSSGPYEQYF; V: TRBV20-1; J: TRBJ2-7; length: 15; D: -; size: few
DNA: TGTGCCAGCACCCCTCAAATGTACAATGAGCAGTTCTTC; CDR3: CASTPQMYNEQFF; V: TRBV2; J: TRBJ2-1; length: 13; D: -; size: -
DNA: TGTGCCAGCAGTTTAAGGGGTTACGCTGAAGCTTTCTTT; CDR3: CASSLRGYAEAFF; V: TRBV28; J: TRBJ1-1; length: 13; D: -; size: -
DNA: TGTGCCAGCAGCCTGGGTGGGGGGGCGAGCGCTGAAGCTTTCTTT; CDR3: CASSLGGGASAEAFF; V: TRBV28; J: TRBJ1-1; length: 15; D: -; size: many
DNA: TGTGCCAGCACCACCCAACCGGCAGGGATGACCGGGGAGCTGTTTTTT; CDR3: CASTTQPAGMTGELFF; V: TRBV28; J: TRBJ2-2; length: 16; D: -; size: many
DNA: TGTGCCAGCAGTGAAGTGGCCGGGACAGGGGGTAATACGCAGTATTTT; CDR3: CASSEVAGTGGNTQYF; V: TRBV6-1; J: TRBJ2-3; length: 16; D: TRBD1; size: many
DNA: TGCAGTGCAACCCATTCCTATGGCTACACCTTC; CDR3: CSATHSYGYTF; V: TRBV20-1; J: TRBJ1-2; length: 11; D: -; size: -
DNA: TGTGCCAGCAGCCACGGAAGGGACGGGCATAGCAATCAGCCCCAGCATTTT; CDR3: CASSHGRDGHSNQPQHF; V: TRBV11-3; J: TRBJ1-5; length: 17; D: -; size: many
DNA: TGTGCTAGTGGTTTTTCAGCGGACACGCAGTATTTT; CDR3: CASGFSADTQYF; V: TRBV12-5; J: TRBJ2-3; length: 12; D: -; size: few
DNA: TGCAGTGCTAGAAGGGGCAGGAACTACGAGCAGTACTTC; CDR3: CSARRGRNYEQYF; V: TRBV20-1; J: TRBJ2-7; length: 13; D: -; size: -
DNA: TGTGCCAGCAGCTTACCCGGGACAGGGCGCTACGAGCAGTACTTC; CDR3: CASSLPGTGRYEQYF; V: TRBV7-9; J: TRBJ2-7; length: 15; D: TRBD1; size: many
DNA: TGTGCCAGCAACCGCAACGACCAAGAGACCCAGTACTTC; CDR3: CASNRNDQETQYF; V: TRBV28; J: TRBJ2-5; length: 13; D: -; size: few
DNA: TGTGCCAGCAGTGATGGGGACAGGGGGTTCCACGAGCAGTACTTC; CDR3: CASSDGDRGFHEQYF; V: TRBV2; J: TRBJ2-7; length: 15; D: TRBD1; size: few
DNA: TGTGCCAGCAGTGTCGAGGGGGCGCCGGCTCAGCCCCAGCATTTT; CDR3: CASSVEGAPAQPQHF; V: TRBV2; J: TRBJ1-5; length: 15; D: TRBD1; size: many
DNA: TGCGCCAGCAGCCAAGATCAGGGGTGGGATGAAAAACTGTTTTTT; CDR3: CASSQDQGWDEKLFF; V: TRBV4-3; J: TRBJ1-4; length: 15; D: -; size: -
DNA: TGTGCCAGCAGCCAAGCCGACAGGGACACTGAAGCTTTCTTT; CDR3: CASSQADRDTEAFF; V: TRBV3-2; J: TRBJ1-1; length: 14; D: -; size: few
DNA: TGTGCCAGCAGCTGGGACAGGCCCTACGAGCAGTACTTC; CDR3: CASSWDRPYEQYF; V: TRBV7-9; J: TRBJ2-7; length: 13; D: TRBD1; size: -
DNA: TGTGCCAGCAGTTCCGGGACAGGGGCACCTCAGCCCCAGCATTTT; CDR3: CASSSGTGAPQPQHF; V: TRBV7-9; J: TRBJ1-5; length: 15; D: TRBD1; size: -
DNA: TGTGCCAGCAGTTACTCCGAAGTCGAAAAACTGTTTTTT; CDR3: CASSYSEVEKLFF; V: TRBV6-2/TRBV6-3; J: TRBJ1-4; length: 13; D: -; size: -
DNA: TGTGCCAGCAGTCCAGGGGGGCCGGTAGAGACCCAGTACTTC; CDR3: CASSPGGPVETQYF; V: TRBV12-3/TRBV12-4; J: TRBJ2-5; length: 14; D: -; size: -
DNA: TGTGCCTGTGCCGGGACTAGCGGGAGCACAGATACGCAGTATTTT; CDR3: CACAGTSGSTDTQYF; V: TRBV30; J: TRBJ2-3; length: 15; D: TRBD2; size: many
DNA: TGTGCCAGCAGTTCCCCACGAGCGGGAGAAGAGACCCAGTACTTC; CDR3: CASSSPRAGEETQYF; V: TRBV28; J: TRBJ2-5; length: 15; D: TRBD2; size: many
DNA: TGCAGCGCTACCTTTCGCGGGAGGGCCGCTGAGCAGTTCTTC; CDR3: CSATFRGRAAEQFF; V: TRBV29-1; J: TRBJ2-1; length: 14; D: TRBD2; size: few
DNA: TGCAGTGCTAGGACTAGCGTCGACGAGCAGTACTTC; CDR3: CSARTSVDEQYF; V: TRBV20-1; J: TRBJ2-7; length: 12; D: TRBD2; size: -
DNA: TGTGCCAGCAGTCCCCGTGGACGGCTCTCTGGAAACACCATATATTTT; CDR3: CASSPRGRLSGNTIYF; V: TRBV12-3/TRBV12-4; J: TRBJ1-3; length: 16; D: -; size: many
DNA: TGCGCCAGCAGCTTGGAACTAGCGGGAGGGACCTACGAGCAGTACTTC; CDR3: CASSLELAGGTYEQYF; V: TRBV5-1; J: TRBJ2-7; length: 16; D: TRBD2; size: few
DNA: TGTGCCAGCAGTTTTTCTCTCGCTACGGGCTACAATGAGCAGTTCTTC; CDR3: CASSFSLATGYNEQFF; V: TRBV6-1; J: TRBJ2-1; length: 16; D: -; size: few
DNA: TGCAGTGCCCGGGCGGGGGTGACTAATGAAAAACTGTTTTTT; CDR3: CSARAGVTNEKLFF; V: TRBV20-1; J: TRBJ1-4; length: 14; D: -; size: few
DNA: TGTGCCAGCAGTGAGCTGGACAACAAAGCTTTCTTT; CDR3: CASSELDNKAFF; V: TRBV2; J: TRBJ1-1; length: 12; D: -; size: -
DNA: TGTGCCAGCAGTTTACGACTAGCGGGGATCTACAATGAGCAGTTCTTC; CDR3: CASSLRLAGIYNEQFF; V: TRBV12-3/TRBV12-4; J: TRBJ2-1; length: 16; D: TRBD2; size: -
DNA: TGTGCCAGCAGTCCGGGACAGCTCCAAGAGACCCAGTACTTC; CDR3: CASSPGQLQETQYF; V: TRBV6-1; J: TRBJ2-5; length: 14; D: TRBD1; size: -
DNA: TGTGCCAGCAGCCAAGTAGGCGAAGGAGGGCTAGCTTTCTTT; CDR3: CASSQVGEGGLAFF; V: TRBV3-1; J: TRBJ1-1; length: 14; D: -; size: few
DNA: TGCAGTGCTAGAGGGACTGTAAGCTCCTACGAGCAGTACTTC; CDR3: CSARGTVSSYEQYF; V: TRBV20-1; J: TRBJ2-7; length: 14; D: -; size: many
DNA: TGCAGCGTTGAAGGACGGTATGGCTACACCTTC; CDR3: CSVEGRYGYTF; V: TRBV29-1; J: TRBJ1-2; length: 11; D: -; size: many
DNA: TGTGCCTGGAGAGTCGGAACAAGTCGAGAAGCTTTCTTT; CDR3: CAWRVGTSREAFF; V: TRBV30; J: TRBJ1-1; length: 13; D: -; size: many